This T cell receptor (beta chain) was obtained from a study of sequential checkpoint blockade in melanoma. Germline lookup yields CDR1 GTSNPN and CDR2 SVGIG (reference sequence). The CDR3 has 13 amino acids. The V gene end was trimmed by 5 bases and the J gene end by 1 base; junction bases not matched to a gene: 3. Assay used: immunoSEQ multiplex PCR; TCRdb lists only in-frame clones, some missing. The sample consists of about 32,000 clones, approximately 82% of them appearing once. As to treatment: randomized to nivolumab then ipilimumab (arm A) or the reverse (arm B). No patient had prior DNA-damaging chemotherapy. Sorted cells were live CD3+CD8+, lacking CD19 and CD56, from PBMCs.

The material was CD8+ T cells sorted from blood (inferred from file names), obtained from a patient given nivolumab and ipilimumab in sequence. This clonotype was sampled from a human donor with melanoma. The chain combines TRBV30 with TRBJ2-7; 9 nucleotides agree with TRBD1. CDR3 sequence: CAWEGQGSYEQYF. CDR3 in DNA: TGTGCCTGGGAGGGACAGGGATCCTACGAGCAGTACTTC. The full variable domain, its missing parts supplied by reference TRBV30 and TRBJ2-7, is SQTIHQWPATLVQPVGSPLSLECTVEGTSNPNLYWYRQAAGRGLQLLFYSVGIGQISSEVPQNLSASRPQDRQFILSSKKLLLSDSGFYLCAWEGQGSYEQYFGPGTRLTVT.